This TCR beta chain was captured by sequencing in a study of lymphopenia after photon versus proton radiotherapy. Here immunoSEQ multiplex PCR was the method, and the copy in TCRdb shows in-frame clones only, minus some. The sample yields about 6,900 clones, over 65% seen once. Comments on this clone: Antigen unknown.

General observations from the study: Post-nadir TCR diversity decline inversely tracked overall survival among those who died. Survival link was tested only in deceased patients; proton benefit remains a possibility.

The source material was peripheral blood, sampled from a patient treated with photon-based radiotherapy. This receptor was identified in a young man with gastric cancer.

The CDR3: CASSEGYGSSGANVLTF. The CDR3, as DNA: TGTGCCAGCAGTGAGGGATACGGGAGCTCTGGGGCCAACGTCCTGACTTTC. The gene calls are TRBV6-4 and TRBJ2-6, with D maybe TRBD2 (6 bases). CDR3 length equals 17 residues. Germline loops: CDR1 MRHNA, CDR2 SNTAGT. V was cut by 3 bases and J by 0 bases, with 12 bases left in between.